This entry lists 29 T cell receptor beta chains sequenced from one sample in a study of blood T cell repertoires in COVID-19. Generated by immunoSEQ multiplex PCR, the TCRdb table keeps only in-frame clones and is missing some. The repertoire holds fewer than 300,000 clones, with about nine tenths as singletons. The specimen was PBMCs or T cells enriched from blood (not recorded which). These receptors all come from a man in his late teens or twenties who had recovered from COVID-19.

V and J are TRBV27 and TRBJ2-7; TRBD1 agrees at 8 bases. J lost 5 bases, V lost 5 bases, and 8 bases had no gene match. Per germline, CDR1 MNHEY and CDR2 SMNVEV (reference sequence). The CDR3 covers 14 residues. Here the CDR3 reads CASSPWTGSNEQYF. In DNA, the CDR3 is TGTGCCAGCAGTCCCTGGACAGGGTCGAACGAGCAGTACTTC.

The chain links TRBV19 to TRBJ2-1; D is unresolved. There are 13 residues in the CDR3. V lost 5 bases, J lost 1 base, and 6 bases lay in between. Germline CDR1 reads LNHDA; CDR2 reads SQIVND (reference sequence). The CDR3 is CASSEWSYNEQFF. DNA of the CDR3: TGTGCCAGTAGTGAGTGGTCCTACAATGAGCAGTTCTTC.

The J gene is TRBJ1-3, the V gene TRBV12-3 or TRBV12-4, with unresolved D. The CDR3 extends over 13 amino acids. Trimming removed 3 bases at V and 5 bases at J, with 8 bases between. CDR3 residues: CASSFYLRNTIYF. CDR3 sequence (DNA): TGTGCCAGCAGTTTTTACTTGAGAAACACCATATATTTT.

The chain couples TRBV6-5 to TRBJ2-7; D not resolved. The V end was cut by 5 bases, the J end by 5 bases, with 7 bases between. Germline V CDR1 and CDR2: MNHEY, SVGAGI. The CDR3 sequence is 11 residues long. This chain's CDR3 is CASSQLHEQYF. As DNA, the CDR3 is TGTGCCAGCAGTCAACTCCACGAGCAGTACTTC.

The rearrangement joins TRBV6-5 to TRBJ1-2; 7 bases map to TRBD1. The CDR3 consists of 14 residues. Germline V lookup: CDR1 MNHEY, CDR2 SVGAGI. V was pared by 1 base and J by 5 bases, with 4 bases of the junction left unmatched. The CDR3 DNA is TGTGCCAGCAGTTACTGGCAGGGGGATTATGGCTACACCTTC. Protein sequence: CASSYWQGDYGYTF.

The chain joins TRBV4-1 to TRBJ2-5, with D possibly matching TRBD2 (5 bases). V was shortened by 0 bases and J by 1 base, with 9 bases between the two germline ends. This CDR3 has 15 residues. Germline CDR1 and CDR2: MGHRA and YSYEKL. The CDR3 spells CASSQDSGIQETQYF. The DNA for the CDR3 is TGCGCCAGCAGCCAAGATTCGGGGATCCAAGAGACCCAGTACTTC.

The chain employs TRBV6-2 or TRBV6-3 and TRBJ2-7, with D maybe TRBD2 (5 bases). The V gene's germline CDR1 is MNHEY and CDR2 SVGEGT. This CDR3 has 16 amino acids. Trimming pared 6 bases from V and 4 bases from J, leaving 22 bases between. CDR3 residues: CASSPLADARRYEQYF. The CDR3 DNA follows: TGTGCCAGCAGCCCTCTAGCTGATGCGCGGAGGTACGAGCAGTACTTC.

This rearrangement joins TRBV13 to TRBJ2-1, with 10 bases lining up with TRBD2. The V segment lost 1 base and the J segment 7 bases; nucleotides outside the gene matches: 10. This CDR3 has 17 residues. Germline V CDR1 and CDR2: PRHDT, FYEKMQ (reference sequence). The CDR3: CASSLASPSGSTNEQFF. The CDR3 coding sequence is TGTGCCAGCAGCTTAGCTTCTCCTAGCGGGAGTACAAATGAGCAGTTCTTC.

About this clone itself: An end of the junction differs from the germline gene, which may be a read error. The chain carries TRBV6-6 and TRBJ2-1; 8 nucleotides agree with TRBD1. There are 16 residues in the CDR3. Germline values: CDR1 MNHNY, CDR2 SVGAGI (reference sequence). The CDR3 DNA sequence: TGTGCCAGCAGTTACTCGACAGGGGTCTCCTCCAATGAGCAGTTCTTC. The encoded protein is CASSYSTGVSSNEQFF.

In this sample, this clone turned up a few times. The gene calls are TRBV27 and TRBJ1-6; D call uncertain. V lost 8 bases and J lost 9, with 8 bases in between. Germline V gene sequence: CDR1 MNHEY, CDR2 SMNVEV (reference sequence). The CDR3 covers 11 residues. Here the CDR3 reads CASGHGSPLHF. DNA for the CDR3: TGTGCCAGCGGCCATGGTTCACCCCTCCACTTT.

Only one count was recorded for this clone. The V call is TRBV5-5, the J call TRBJ1-5; D not resolved. This CDR3 comprises 15 residues. Germline V gene data show CDR1 as SGHKS and CDR2 as YYEKEE (reference sequence). Trimming shortened V by 1 base and J by 2 bases, and 10 bases separated the two germline ends. For the CDR3, the DNA is TGTGCCAGCAGCTTGCGCCAGTCCGGCAATCAGCCCCAGCATTTT. This encodes CASSLRQSGNQPQHF.

CDR3 region: CASSSGTGQRTQHF. In DNA, the CDR3 is TGTGCCAGCAGCTCGGGGACAGGCCAGAGGACCCAGCATTTT. The chain has TRBV7-2 and TRBJ1-5; TRBD1 matches 8 bases. This CDR3 has 14 residues. V lost 4 bases, J lost 11 bases, and 10 bases stayed unmatched. Germline-derived CDR1 and CDR2 are SGHTA and FQGNSA. Supplemented by reference TRBV7-2 and TRBJ1-5, the full variable domain reads GAGVSQSPSNKVTEKGKDVELRCDPISGHTALYWYRQSLGQGLEFLIYFQGNSAPDKSGLPSDRFSAERTGGSVSTLTIQRTQQEDSAVYLCASSSGTGQRTQHFGDGTRLSIL.

The J gene is TRBJ1-2, the V gene TRBV7-3; 10 bases align to TRBD1. There are 16 residues in the CDR3. V was pared by 1 base and J by 7 bases, with 9 bases of the junction left unmatched. In germline, CDR1 is SGHTA, CDR2 FQGTGA. The CDR3 is CASSLNPRGQGSGYTF. CDR3 bases: TGTGCCAGCAGCTTAAACCCTAGGGGACAGGGGTCTGGCTACACCTTC.

This clone was seen a single time. This chain links TRBV20-1 with TRBJ2-1, with D unresolved. V shed 6 bases and J shed 9 bases, with 12 bases lying between them. CDR3 length equals 11 residues. Looked up from germline, CDR1 is DFQATT and CDR2 is SNEGSKA (reference sequence). The CDR3 protein is CSASTQAEQFF. The CDR3 DNA follows: TGCAGTGCCAGCACTCAGGCTGAGCAGTTCTTC.

The chain combines TRBV18 with TRBJ2-5; 10 bases are shared with TRBD2. V was pared by 2 bases and J by 4 bases, with 4 bases of the junction left unmatched. CDR1 is KGHSH and CDR2 is LQKENI in the germline V gene. The length of the CDR3 is 15 residues. The CDR3 reads CASSPISGGRETQYF. Here the CDR3 DNA reads TGTGCCAGCTCACCAATTAGCGGGGGGAGAGAGACCCAGTACTTC.

The rearrangement uses TRBV4-1 and TRBJ1-4; D gene ambiguous. Trimming removed 0 bases at V and 0 bases at J, with 11 bases between. CDR1 is MGHRA and CDR2 is YSYEKL in the germline V gene. The CDR3 is 17 residues long. CDR3 residues: CASSQDRNGATNEKLFF. The CDR3 DNA sequence: TGCGCCAGCAGCCAAGATCGAAACGGGGCAACTAATGAAAAACTGTTTTTT.

This clone was seen only once. The rearrangement uses TRBV6-1 and TRBJ1-5; D is undetermined. The V and J ends lost 3 bases and 3 bases respectively, with 6 bases between them. The CDR3 covers 13 residues. CDR1 MNHNS and CDR2 SASEGT come from the germline V gene. CDR3 nucleotide sequence: TGTGCCAGCAGTGACAGGCACAATCAGCCCCAGCATTTT. This gives the protein CASSDRHNQPQHF.

The chain uses TRBV7-9 and TRBJ1-2; a possible D gene is TRBD1 (6 bases). The CDR3 spans 14 residues. V was cut by 3 bases and J by 7 bases, with 15 bases left in between. Looked up from germline, CDR1 is SEHNR and CDR2 is FQNEAQ (reference sequence). In nucleotides, the CDR3 is TGTGCCAGCAGCTTGGACAGTGGGCTAAGTGGCTACACCTTC. Translating gives CASSLDSGLSGYTF.

J is TRBJ1-2 and V is TRBV3-1 (or the pseudogene TRBV3-2); TRBD1 is a possible D gene (5 bases). The CDR3 has 13 residues. CDR1 LGHDT and CDR2 YNNKEL come from the germline V gene (reference sequence). With 3 bases removed from V and 6 bases from J, the gap between germline ends came to 11 bases. The CDR3 DNA is TGTGCCAGCAGCCATGGCCAGGGCGATGGCTACACCTTC. Translated, it gives CASSHGQGDGYTF.

The V gene is TRBV7-3, the J gene TRBJ2-2; perhaps TRBD2 as D (5 bases). The CDR3 covers 16 residues. Germline lookup yields CDR1 SGHTA and CDR2 FQGTGA. V was pared by 5 bases and J by 0 bases, with 13 bases between. The CDR3 coding sequence is TGTGCCAGCAGCGACGGGAAATTATCGAACACCGGGGAGCTGTTTTTT. Encoded protein: CASSDGKLSNTGELFF.

This clone was detected only once. Germline is not matched at one junction end, which may reflect a read error. The V and J genes are TRBV7-7 and TRBJ1-1; 8 nucleotides match TRBD1. The length of the CDR3 is 16 residues. CDR1 SSHAT and CDR2 FNYEAQ come from the germline V gene (reference sequence). Written as DNA, the CDR3 is TGTGCTAGCAGCCCCTGGACAGGGAACATGAACACTGAAGCTTTCTTT. The encoded protein is CASSPWTGNMNTEAFF.

The gene calls are TRBV6-6 and TRBJ1-4, with D possibly being TRBD1 (6 bases). The CDR3 contains 18 residues. CDR1 is MNHNY, CDR2 SVGAGI, per germline (reference sequence). The germline V and J ends were trimmed by 5 bases and 8 bases, with 27 bases remaining between them. CDR3 nucleotides: TGTGCCAGCAGTCAACCGGGCGGTCAGGGGAAGGGTTGGGAAAAACTGTTTTTT. It is translated as CASSQPGGQGKGWEKLFF.

The chain is built from TRBV6-5 and TRBJ1-2; 7 bases map to TRBD1. Germline V lookup: CDR1 MNHEY, CDR2 SVGAGI. The CDR3 covers 15 residues. With 6 bases clipped from V and 4 bases from J, the junction kept 11 bases outside the gene matches. The CDR3 bases are TGTGCCAGCAGAATAGAGACAGGGTTGGGCTATGGCTACACCTTC. Protein product: CASRIETGLGYGYTF.

The chain recombines TRBV6-6 with TRBJ1-1; a possible D gene is TRBD1 (5 bases). Looked up from germline, CDR1 is MNHNY and CDR2 is SVGAGI (reference sequence). V lost 3 bases, J lost 3 bases, and 14 bases lay in between. This CDR3 is 15 amino acids long. The CDR3 loop is CASSYQAGGYTEAFF. The CDR3 DNA follows: TGTGCCAGCAGTTATCAGGCGGGGGGATACACTGAAGCTTTCTTT.

This chain joins TRBV28 and TRBJ1-4; 7 nucleotides match TRBD1. Per germline, CDR1 MDHEN and CDR2 SYDVKM. The CDR3 sequence is 16 residues long. The J segment lost 8 bases and the V segment lost 5 bases, leaving 14 bases of the junction unmatched. The CDR3 here is CASSPQGGWGREKLFF. As DNA, the CDR3 is TGTGCCAGCAGTCCTCAGGGGGGTTGGGGCCGGGAAAAACTGTTTTTT.

This clone was seen a few times. This chain joins TRBV19 and TRBJ2-6, with 10 bases that match TRBD1. The V gene's germline CDR1 is LNHDA and CDR2 SQIVND (reference sequence). This CDR3 spans 17 amino acids. Unmatched junction bases numbered 5, after V lost 6 bases and J lost 0 bases. The CDR3 spells CASSFRTGGSGANVLTF. As DNA, the CDR3 is TGTGCCAGTAGCTTCCGGACAGGGGGCTCTGGGGCCAACGTCCTGACTTTC.

The chain is built from TRBV4-2 and TRBJ2-1, with 10 bases identical to TRBD2. Trimming at V came to 0 bases and at J to 4 bases, leaving 3 bases not matched to a gene. Per germline, CDR1 LGHNA and CDR2 YNFKEQ. The CDR3 is 16 residues long. The CDR3 here is CASSQESGRAYNEQFF. CDR3 bases: TGTGCCAGCAGCCAAGAAAGCGGGAGGGCGTACAATGAGCAGTTCTTC.

CDR3: CASSDRGLDGYTF. For the CDR3, the DNA is TGTGCCAGCAGTGACAGGGGGCTCGATGGCTACACCTTC. The V gene is TRBV25-1, the J gene TRBJ1-2, with TRBD1 matching 8 bases. This CDR3 contains 13 residues. V shed 3 bases, J shed 6 bases, and the junction held 3 bases outside the gene matches. Germline lookup yields CDR1 MGHDK and CDR2 SYGVNS.

The rearrangement links TRBV7-3 to TRBJ1-1; unclear D gene. The ends were cut back, 1 base at V and 7 bases at J, with 16 bases in the middle. The CDR3 contains 15 residues. Per germline, CDR1 SGHTA and CDR2 FQGTGA. The chain's CDR3 is CASSLNAGKVGEAFF. CDR3 bases: TGTGCCAGCAGCTTAAACGCGGGAAAAGTAGGTGAAGCTTTCTTT.